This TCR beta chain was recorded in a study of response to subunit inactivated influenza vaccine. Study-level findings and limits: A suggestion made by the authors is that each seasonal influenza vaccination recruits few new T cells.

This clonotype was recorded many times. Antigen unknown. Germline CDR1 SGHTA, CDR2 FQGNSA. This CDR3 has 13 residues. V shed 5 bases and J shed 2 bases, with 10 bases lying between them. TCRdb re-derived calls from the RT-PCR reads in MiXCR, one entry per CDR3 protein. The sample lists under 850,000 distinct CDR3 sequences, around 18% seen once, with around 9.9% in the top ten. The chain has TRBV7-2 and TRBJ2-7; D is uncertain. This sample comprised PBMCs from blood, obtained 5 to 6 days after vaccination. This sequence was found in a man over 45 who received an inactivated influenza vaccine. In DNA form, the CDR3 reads TGTGCCAGCAGCCCCGGCGTCCCCTACGAGCAGTACTTC. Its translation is CASSPGVPYEQYF.